A selection of T cell receptor beta chains follows, all from one sample in a study of cytomegalovirus exposure and HLA in healthy donors. This table comes from immunoSEQ multiplex PCR, and its TCRdb copy is limited to in-frame clones, with some not included. Altogether roughly 120,000 clones are present, around 81% being singletons, with the ten largest covering 3% to 5%. Sequences were obtained from PBMCs. The origin of the receptors is a woman in her twenties or thirties in good health and CMV-seronegative. Each CDR3 is given with its conserved first and last residue. The D gene is left open where the match is weak. Where a row states a size, it is once, few, many or the class of an expanded clone; other rows omit it.

CDR3 DNA: TGTGCCAGCAGCCAAAGAGGGACTAGCGGGACCCCAAATACGCAGTATTTT; CDR3 protein: CASSQRGTSGTPNTQYF; J gene: TRBJ2-3; D gene: TRBD2; V gene: TRBV7-6; clone size: -
CDR3 DNA: TGTGCCTGGAGTGCCACAGGGCTATATAATTCACCCCTCCACTTT; CDR3 protein: CAWSATGLYNSPLHF; J gene: TRBJ1-6; D gene: -; V gene: TRBV30; clone size: few
CDR3 DNA: TGTGCCAGCGCCGGATGGGCGAGCTCCTACAATGAGCAGTTCTTC; CDR3 protein: CASAGWASSYNEQFF; J gene: TRBJ2-1; D gene: -; V gene: TRBV2; clone size: -
CDR3 DNA: TGTGCCAGCTCACCGTCCAGCGGGAGTAGTGATACGCAGTATTTT; CDR3 protein: CASSPSSGSSDTQYF; J gene: TRBJ2-3; D gene: TRBD2; V gene: TRBV18; clone size: -
CDR3 DNA: TGTGCCAGCAGCTTAGGAGGTACAGGACCCAACACCGGGGAGCTGTTTTTT; CDR3 protein: CASSLGGTGPNTGELFF; J gene: TRBJ2-2; D gene: -; V gene: TRBV7-8; clone size: -
CDR3 DNA: TGTGCCAGCAGTTACGTTGACACCTACGAGCAGTACTTC; CDR3 protein: CASSYVDTYEQYF; J gene: TRBJ2-7; D gene: -; V gene: TRBV6-6; clone size: -
CDR3 DNA: TGTGCCAGCAGCTACAGGGAATCCTACAATGAGCAGTTCTTC; CDR3 protein: CASSYRESYNEQFF; J gene: TRBJ2-1; D gene: -; V gene: TRBV5-8; clone size: -
CDR3 DNA: TGCGCCAGCAGAAGCTGGGGGGCAACTAATGAAAAACTGTTTTTT; CDR3 protein: CASRSWGATNEKLFF; J gene: TRBJ1-4; D gene: -; V gene: TRBV5-1; clone size: -
CDR3 DNA: TGTGCCAGCAGCCAGGGACAGCTATCGAACACCGGGGAGCTGTTTTTT; CDR3 protein: CASSQGQLSNTGELFF; J gene: TRBJ2-2; D gene: TRBD1; V gene: TRBV7-9; clone size: -
CDR3 DNA: TGCGCCAGCAGCGTCGGGAGCAGGGATACGCAGTATTTT; CDR3 protein: CASSVGSRDTQYF; J gene: TRBJ2-3; D gene: -; V gene: TRBV5-1; clone size: -
CDR3 DNA: TGTGCCAGCAGTTTTGGACAGGGGTTGGGTAATGGCTACACCTTC; CDR3 protein: CASSFGQGLGNGYTF; J gene: TRBJ1-2; D gene: TRBD1; V gene: TRBV28; clone size: -
CDR3 DNA: TGTGCCAGCAGTTTAAAAAGGAGGGGGCAAATAAGCAATCAGCCCCAGCATTTT; CDR3 protein: CASSLKRRGQISNQPQHF; J gene: TRBJ1-5; D gene: TRBD1; V gene: TRBV28; clone size: -
CDR3 DNA: TGTGCCAGCAGCTCAACACCCGGGACAGGGGATAACACTGAAGCTTTCTTT; CDR3 protein: CASSSTPGTGDNTEAFF; J gene: TRBJ1-1; D gene: TRBD1; V gene: TRBV7-9; clone size: -
CDR3 DNA: TGTGCCACCAGCAGATTAGCGGGAGATTCCTACGAGCAGTACTTC; CDR3 protein: CATSRLAGDSYEQYF; J gene: TRBJ2-7; D gene: TRBD2; V gene: TRBV15; clone size: -
CDR3 DNA: TGTTCCAGCAGCTCGGACAGGCGGGGTGAAAAACTGTTTTTT; CDR3 protein: CSSSSDRRGEKLFF; J gene: TRBJ1-4; D gene: TRBD1; V gene: TRBV7-9; clone size: few
CDR3 DNA: TGTGCCAGCAGCCAAAGAGTCGACTCTGGGGCCAACGTCCTGACTTTC; CDR3 protein: CASSQRVDSGANVLTF; J gene: TRBJ2-6; D gene: -; V gene: TRBV5-4; clone size: once
CDR3 DNA: TGTGCCAGCAGTGTGGGGCTACCCTACGAGCAGTACTTC; CDR3 protein: CASSVGLPYEQYF; J gene: TRBJ2-7; D gene: -; V gene: TRBV6-1; clone size: -
CDR3 DNA: TGTGCCAGCAGCTTAGCCTCGGGACAGGGCTGCTCTTTT; CDR3 protein: CASSLASGQGCSF; J gene: TRBJ2-3; D gene: TRBD1; V gene: TRBV7-6; clone size: -
CDR3 DNA: TGTGCCAGCAGCCAAAACACTAACTATGGCTACACCTTC; CDR3 protein: CASSQNTNYGYTF; J gene: TRBJ1-2; D gene: -; V gene: TRBV14; clone size: -
CDR3 DNA: TGTGCCAGCAGCCCTTTTACTGGGGCCGTGAATCAGCCCCAGCATTTT; CDR3 protein: CASSPFTGAVNQPQHF; J gene: TRBJ1-5; D gene: -; V gene: TRBV7-9; clone size: -
CDR3 DNA: TGTGCCAGTAGTATCCTCTCCAGAACTAGCAATCAGCCCCAGCATTTT; CDR3 protein: CASSILSRTSNQPQHF; J gene: TRBJ1-5; D gene: -; V gene: TRBV19; clone size: -
CDR3 DNA: TGTGCCAGCAGCCCAGGGGGAAGGGGCCTCTACGAGCAGTACTTC; CDR3 protein: CASSPGGRGLYEQYF; J gene: TRBJ2-7; D gene: TRBD1; V gene: TRBV5-6; clone size: -
CDR3 DNA: TGTGCCAGCAGCATGACAGGGGCGGGCTCACCCCTCCACTTT; CDR3 protein: CASSMTGAGSPLHF; J gene: TRBJ1-6; D gene: TRBD1; V gene: TRBV11-2; clone size: -
CDR3 DNA: TGTGCCAGCAGCTTAAGGTTCGCGACTAGCGGGATGGTCCGTTCCTACGAGCAGTACTTC; CDR3 protein: CASSLRFATSGMVRSYEQYF; J gene: TRBJ2-7; D gene: TRBD2; V gene: TRBV13; clone size: -
CDR3 DNA: TGTGCCAGTAGTAGTGTGTCAGGGAAGAACTACGAGCAGTACTTC; CDR3 protein: CASSSVSGKNYEQYF; J gene: TRBJ2-7; D gene: -; V gene: TRBV19; clone size: -
CDR3 DNA: TGCGCCAGCAGCCAACCTACAGGGGACCGCTATGGCTACACCTTC; CDR3 protein: CASSQPTGDRYGYTF; J gene: TRBJ1-2; D gene: TRBD1; V gene: TRBV4-1; clone size: few
CDR3 DNA: TGTGCCAGCAGCCCTCAGACAGGTGGGGAAAAACTGTTTTTT; CDR3 protein: CASSPQTGGEKLFF; J gene: TRBJ1-4; D gene: -; V gene: TRBV28; clone size: -
CDR3 DNA: TGTGCCAGCAGCCAAAAGCGGGGACTAGCGGGAGGGTCCTCTAGCACAGATACGCAGTATTTT; CDR3 protein: CASSQKRGLAGGSSSTDTQYF; J gene: TRBJ2-3; D gene: TRBD2; V gene: TRBV14; clone size: -